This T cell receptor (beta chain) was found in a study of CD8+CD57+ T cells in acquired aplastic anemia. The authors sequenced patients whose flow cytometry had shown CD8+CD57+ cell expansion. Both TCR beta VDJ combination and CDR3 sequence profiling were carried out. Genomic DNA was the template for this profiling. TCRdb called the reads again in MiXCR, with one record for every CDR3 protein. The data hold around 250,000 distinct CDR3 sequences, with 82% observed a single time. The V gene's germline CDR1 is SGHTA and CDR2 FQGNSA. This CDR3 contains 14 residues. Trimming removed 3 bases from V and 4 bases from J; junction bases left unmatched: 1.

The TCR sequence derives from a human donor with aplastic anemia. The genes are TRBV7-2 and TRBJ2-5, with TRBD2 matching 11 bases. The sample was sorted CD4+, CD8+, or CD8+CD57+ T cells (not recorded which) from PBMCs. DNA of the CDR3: TGTGCCAGCAGCTTGGGGACTAGCGGAGAGACCCAGTACTTC. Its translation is CASSLGTSGETQYF.